This T cell receptor beta chain was identified in a study of radiotherapy plus CTLA-4 blockade in lung cancer. Concerning this clone: Its target is unknown.

Method: immunoSEQ multiplex PCR; TCRdb's copy keeps in-frame clones and lacks some. The repertoire holds tens of thousands of clones, with around 81% as singletons. General study findings and limits: Early blood T cell clone dynamics, with interferon-beta, were reported to best predict response.

The CDR3 is 19 residues long. Germline CDR1 is MDHEN and CDR2 is SYDVKM. Trimming removed 2 bases from V and 0 bases from J; junction bases left unmatched: 11. The clonotype was recovered from a human donor with non-small cell lung cancer whose response to radiotherapy plus ipilimumab could not be evaluated. Some clones in this sample may be carry-over from other donors' samples. Sequences were derived from peripheral blood, sampled from a patient treated with radiotherapy plus ipilimumab. The V call is TRBV28, the J call TRBJ2-1; 9 nucleotides agree with TRBD2. The CDR3 loop reads CASSLVASGVLSSYNEQFF. CDR3 in DNA: TGTGCCAGCAGTTTAGTGGCTAGCGGGGTCCTAAGCTCCTACAATGAGCAGTTCTTC.